Included here is one T cell receptor beta chain sequence, with context. What it binds is not known. These data come from a study of T cells in narcolepsy. At the level of the study: Healthy controls were enrolled alongside patients with narcolepsy type 1 or type 2.

Sequencing used immunoSEQ multiplex PCR; TCRdb keeps in-frame clones, though not all of them. The table lists fewer than 35,000 clones, around 81% of them singletons. The CDR3 covers 15 residues. Germline V lookup: CDR1 SEHNR, CDR2 FQNEAQ (reference sequence). Trimming cost V 5 bases and J 5 bases, with 19 bases left between them. General observations from the study: Blood of same and different patients, but not healthy controls, reportedly held recurring autoreactive clonotypes. HCRT-specific and TRIB2-specific autoreactive clonotypes appeared among same-patient CSF and blood CD4+ clonotypes.

Sequenced material: CD45RA- memory CD4+ T cells from PBMCs. This clonotype was sampled from a human donor with narcolepsy. The J gene is TRBJ2-7, the V gene TRBV7-9, with D tentatively TRBD1 (6 bases). The CDR3 region has the DNA TGTGCCAGCAGCCCTTCCTGGACAGCCCTCGACGAGCAGTACTTC. It yields the protein CASSPSWTALDEQYF.